Listed here are 19 T cell receptor beta chains from one sample, sequenced in a study of cytomegalovirus exposure and HLA in healthy donors. 13 Jbeta primers and 60 Vbeta primers were used for the PCR. Profiling relied on immunoSEQ multiplex PCR, and the TCRdb table lists in-frame clones only, not all of them. The sample has under 170,000 clones, under 75% seen once. The source material was PBMCs. These receptors came from a woman aged 55 to 70 in good health and CMV-seropositive.

The rearrangement uses TRBV15 and TRBJ2-2; 8 nucleotides match TRBD1. Germline CDR1 LNHNV, CDR2 YYDKDF (reference sequence). The length of the CDR3 is 15 residues. J lost 6 bases, V lost 0 bases, and 3 bases had no gene match. In nucleotides, the CDR3 is TGTGCCACCAGCAGAGACAGGGGGCGTCCCGGGGAGCTGTTTTTT. This encodes CATSRDRGRPGELFF.

The CDR3 DNA reads as TGTGCCAGCAGTTTAAGGGGTACTAGCGGGACCGTCGGGGAGCTGTTTTTT. This codes for CASSLRGTSGTVGELFF. This chain links TRBV27 with TRBJ2-2; 10 bases map to TRBD2. CDR1 and CDR2 from the germline V gene are MNHEY and SMNVEV (reference sequence). The CDR3 runs 17 residues. V was pared by 2 bases and J by 7 bases, with 10 bases of the junction left unmatched.

This clone was seen a few times. The genes are TRBV11-2 and TRBJ1-1; the D gene is possibly TRBD1 (5 bases). CDR3 length equals 14 residues. The V gene lost 1 base and the J gene lost 0 bases, with 6 bases spanning the gap. The germline V gene encodes CDR1 SGHAT and CDR2 FQNNGV. CDR3 region: CASSLGQMNTEAFF. The CDR3 region has the DNA TGTGCCAGCAGCTTAGGACAGATGAACACTGAAGCTTTCTTT.

The genes are TRBV30 and TRBJ1-1; weak D call: TRBD1 (6 bases). Germline lookup yields CDR1 GTSNPN and CDR2 SVGIG (reference sequence). The V end was cut by 7 bases, the J end by 0 bases, with 18 bases between. This CDR3 contains 15 residues. The CDR3 sequence is CASKNRDKMNTEAFF. The CDR3 region has the DNA TGTGCCTCGAAAAACAGGGATAAGATGAACACTGAAGCTTTCTTT.

This clone was seen only a few times. CDR3 in amino acids: CASSLGQGLTDRNSPLHF. The CDR3 DNA is TGTGCCAGCAGCTTAGGGCAGGGGTTAACGGATAGAAATTCACCCCTCCACTTT. V is TRBV7-9 and J is TRBJ1-6; D might be TRBD1 (6 bases). V lost 1 base and J 7 bases, leaving 20 bases between the germline ends. The CDR3 length is 18 residues. The germline CDR1 and CDR2 sequences are SEHNR and FQNEAQ (reference sequence).

This chain joins TRBV29-1 and TRBJ2-4; D not certain. CDR3 size: 15 residues. Germline CDR1 SQVTM, CDR2 ANQGSEA. V was pared by 4 bases and J by 1 base, with 14 bases between. DNA for the CDR3: TGCAGCGTTGGCCAGTCAGCGTCTGCCAAAAACATTCAGTACTTC. Protein: CSVGQSASAKNIQYF. Full variable domain (missing parts from reference TRBV29-1 and TRBJ2-4): SAVISQKPSRDICQRGTSLTIQCQVDSQVTMMFWYRQQPGQSLTLIATANQGSEATYESGFVIDKFPISRPNLTFSTLTVSNMSPEDSSIYLCSVGQSASAKNIQYFGAGTRLSVL.

This clone was observed a few times. This specimen includes other DNA sequences encoding the same CDR3. Here the CDR3 DNA reads TGTGCCAGCAGTGACTCACTAGCGGGATACAATGAGCAGTTCTTC. Encoded protein: CASSDSLAGYNEQFF. The gene calls are TRBV6-4 and TRBJ2-1, with 10 bases matching TRBD2. The V gene's germline CDR1 is MRHNA and CDR2 SNTAGT. CDR3 length: 15 residues. The V gene end was trimmed by 0 bases and the J gene end by 4 bases; junction bases not matched to a gene: 0.

The chain employs TRBV4-3 and TRBJ2-5, with 7 bases matching TRBD1. The CDR3 has 15 amino acids. V shed 4 bases, J shed 5 bases, and the junction held 10 bases outside the gene matches. Germline-derived CDR1 and CDR2 are LGHNA and YSLEER. DNA of the CDR3: TGCGCCAGCAGCCGGGCCGGACAGGACGGGGAGACCCAGTACTTC. Residues: CASSRAGQDGETQYF.

This chain links TRBV7-2 with TRBJ1-1; 7 bases agree with TRBD1. The germline V gene has CDR1 SGHTA and CDR2 FQGNSA. V trimming: 5 bases; J trimming: 8 bases; junction bases outside the gene matches: 8. The CDR3 covers 13 residues. The DNA of the CDR3 is TGTGCCAGCAGCCTCGGGACAGAGAACGAAGCTTTCTTT. Amino acids: CASSLGTENEAFF. Combining the CDR3 with reference TRBV7-2 and TRBJ1-1 gives the whole variable domain GAGVSQSPSNKVTEKGKDVELRCDPISGHTALYWYRQSLGQGLEFLIYFQGNSAPDKSGLPSDRFSAERTGGSVSTLTIQRTQQEDSAVYLCASSLGTENEAFFGQGTRLTVV.

This clone was counted a few times. The V and J genes are TRBV5-1 and TRBJ2-1; D call uncertain. Deletions cut 4 bases from V and 0 bases from J, with 14 bases between. The CDR3 has 16 residues. CDR1 and CDR2 from the germline V gene are SGHRS and YFSETQ. CDR3 in amino acids: CASSRSYSFSYNEQFF. The CDR3 DNA reads as TGCGCCAGCAGCCGCTCTTACTCCTTCTCCTACAATGAGCAGTTCTTC.

Turning to this clone: A junction end diverges from the germline sequence, so it may reflect a read error. The chain employs TRBV7-7 and TRBJ2-5, with no clear D. Germline CDR1 SSHAT, CDR2 FNYEAQ (reference sequence). The CDR3 totals 14 residues. This CDR3 is CASSLDQIQETQYF. CDR3 nucleotides: TGTGCTAGCAGCTTAGACCAGATTCAAGAGACCCAGTACTTC.

This clone was counted between two and nine times. The chain recombines TRBV6-6 with TRBJ2-1; 11 bases are shared with TRBD2. CDR3 length equals 14 residues. Trimming removed 7 bases from V and 8 bases from J; junction bases left unmatched: 7. Germline values: CDR1 MNHNY, CDR2 SVGAGI (reference sequence). The CDR3 protein is CASKILAGVDEQFF. CDR3 DNA sequence: TGTGCCAGCAAGATACTAGCGGGAGTAGATGAGCAGTTCTTC.

The chain links TRBV7-9 to TRBJ2-1; TRBD2 matches at 10 bases. Per germline, CDR1 SEHNR and CDR2 FQNEAQ (reference sequence). The J segment lost 9 bases and the V segment lost 3 bases, leaving 5 bases of the junction unmatched. The CDR3 length is 14 residues. The CDR3, as DNA: TGTGCCAGCAGCTTGCTAGCGGGAGATGGTGAGCAGTTCTTC. Its protein is CASSLLAGDGEQFF.

The chain carries TRBV7-2 and TRBJ1-6; D uncertain. Per the germline V gene, CDR1 is SGHTA and CDR2 is FQGNSA. V lost 5 bases to trimming and J lost 6 bases, with 14 bases between them. The CDR3 totals 15 residues. The CDR3 DNA is TGTGCCAGCAGCCCCGGTGGCCGGGGTAATTCACCCCTCCACTTT. Its protein product is CASSPGGRGNSPLHF.

This clone was seen just once. The chain recombines TRBV4-3 with TRBJ2-1; 15 nucleotides agree with TRBD2. In germline, CDR1 is LGHNA, CDR2 YSLEER. Losses at the gene ends were 0 bases for V and 4 bases for J; bases not matched to a gene: 7. The CDR3 is 19 residues long. CDR3 in DNA: TGCGCCAGCAGCCAAGAGGGATGGGGACTAGCGGGAGGATACAATGAGCAGTTCTTC. Protein sequence: CASSQEGWGLAGGYNEQFF.

This clone was counted a few times. V is TRBV4-3 and J is TRBJ1-4, with D tentatively TRBD1 (5 bases). V shed 4 bases and J shed 2 bases, with 11 bases lying between them. This CDR3 region has 15 residues. Looked up from germline, CDR1 is LGHNA and CDR2 is YSLEER. In DNA, the CDR3 is TGCGCCAGCAGCCCCCAGGGTTCGACTAATGAAAAACTGTTTTTT. Protein: CASSPQGSTNEKLFF.

The gene calls are TRBV28 and TRBJ1-5; 9 positions match TRBD1. Germline values: CDR1 MDHEN, CDR2 SYDVKM. The CDR3 loop spans 15 amino acids. V shed 7 bases and J 7 bases; nucleotides not matched to a gene: 11. The chain's CDR3 is CASTKQGARGQPQHF. The CDR3 bases are TGTGCCAGCACTAAACAGGGGGCAAGGGGCCAGCCCCAGCATTTT.

The chain has TRBV28 and TRBJ1-4; D unresolved. Trimming pared 1 base from V and 4 bases from J, leaving 4 bases between. Germline lookup yields CDR1 MDHEN and CDR2 SYDVKM. This CDR3 spans 13 amino acids. The CDR3 sequence: CASSLSFNEKLFF. For the CDR3, the DNA is TGTGCCAGCAGTTTATCCTTTAATGAAAAACTGTTTTTT.

The chain recombines TRBV5-1 with TRBJ2-6; tentatively, D is TRBD1 (6 bases). V was trimmed by 1 base and J by 1 base, leaving 9 bases between them. The CDR3 has 16 residues. The V gene's germline CDR1 is SGHRS and CDR2 YFSETQ. The CDR3 sequence: CASSLNQGSGANVLTF. Written as DNA, the CDR3 is TGCGCCAGCAGCTTGAACCAGGGGTCTGGGGCCAACGTCCTGACTTTC. The whole variable domain, filled in from reference TRBV5-1 and TRBJ2-6, reads KAGVTQTPRYLIKTRGQQVTLSCSPISGHRSVSWYQQTPGQGLQFLFEYFSETQRNKGNFPGRFSGRQFSNSRSEMNVSTLELGDSALYLCASSLNQGSGANVLTFGAGSRLTVL.